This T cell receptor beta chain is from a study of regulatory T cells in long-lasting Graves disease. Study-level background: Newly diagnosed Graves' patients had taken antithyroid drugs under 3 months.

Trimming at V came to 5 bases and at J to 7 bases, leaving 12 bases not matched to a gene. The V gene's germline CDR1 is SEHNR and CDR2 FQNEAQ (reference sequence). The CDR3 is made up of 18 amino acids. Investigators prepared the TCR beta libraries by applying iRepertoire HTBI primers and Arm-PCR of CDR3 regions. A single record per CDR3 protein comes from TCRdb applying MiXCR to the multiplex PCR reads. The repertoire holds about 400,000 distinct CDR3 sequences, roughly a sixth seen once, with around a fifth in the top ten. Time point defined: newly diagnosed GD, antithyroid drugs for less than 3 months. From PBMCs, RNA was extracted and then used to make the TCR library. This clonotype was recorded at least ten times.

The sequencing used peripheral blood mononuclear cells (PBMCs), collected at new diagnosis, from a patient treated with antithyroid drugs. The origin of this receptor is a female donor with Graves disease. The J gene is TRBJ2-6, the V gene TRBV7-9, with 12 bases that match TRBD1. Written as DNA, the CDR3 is TGTGCCAGCAGCCCCCCTCCGGGACAGGGGGCTTTTGCCAACGTCCTGACTTTC. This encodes CASSPPPGQGAFANVLTF.